The 20 T cell receptor beta chains in this list originate from one sample, sequenced in a study of PD-1 blockade in classical Hodgkin lymphoma. All patients relapsed after autologous stem cell transplantation, and brentuximab vedotin exposure varied. The protocol was immunoSEQ multiplex PCR, while the TCRdb copy is restricted to in-frame clones and leaves out a portion. The sample gives 30,000 to 35,000 clones, roughly four fifths of which show up once; 30% to 35% is in the top ten. The sequenced sample was peripheral blood mononuclear cells (PBMCs), obtained at baseline. The receptor source for this set is a human donor with classical Hodgkin lymphoma.

This clone was seen only once. CDR3 loop: CASSTRTGYNSPLHF. CDR3 nucleotides: TGTGCCAGTAGCACCCGAACAGGTTACAATTCACCCCTCCACTTT. This chain uses TRBV19 with TRBJ1-6; TRBD1 might be the D (5 bases). CDR1 and CDR2 (germline): LNHDA, SQIVND (reference sequence). Trimming removed 6 bases from V and 7 bases from J, with 16 bases in between. The CDR3 totals 15 residues.

This CDR3 is CATRGGYESEKLFF. In nucleotides, the CDR3 is TGTGCCACCCGAGGAGGGTATGAGAGTGAAAAACTGTTTTTT. The V and J genes are TRBV27 and TRBJ1-4; D not certain. Trimming stripped 10 bases from V and 7 bases from J, with 19 bases between. CDR1 MNHEY and CDR2 SMNVEV come from the germline V gene (reference sequence). The CDR3 spans 14 residues.

The J gene is TRBJ2-7, the V gene TRBV19; no clear D gene. Trimming pared 5 bases from V and 2 bases from J, leaving 16 bases between. The germline V gene has CDR1 LNHDA and CDR2 SQIVND (reference sequence). This CDR3 contains 15 residues. The CDR3 DNA reads as TGTGCCAGTAGTGCTTCTTCTACTGGTACCTACGAGCAGTACTTC. Translated, it gives CASSASSTGTYEQYF.

By sample share, this clone is large. The chain joins TRBV14 to TRBJ1-2; D remains ambiguous. V was trimmed by 0 bases and J by 8 bases, leaving 10 bases between them. The CDR3 has 13 amino acids. Looked up from germline, CDR1 is SGHDN and CDR2 is FVKESK. CDR3: CASSQDRRSGYTF. The CDR3 region has the DNA TGTGCCAGCAGCCAAGATCGGCGGAGCGGCTACACCTTC.

This clone was recorded once. The genes are TRBV18 and TRBJ2-6; the match to TRBD1 covers 8 bases. Germline V gives CDR1 KGHSH, CDR2 LQKENI. J lost 1 base, V lost 3 bases, and 2 bases had no gene match. The CDR3 covers 16 residues. The CDR3 region is CASSPGQGSGANVLTF. CDR3 sequence (DNA): TGTGCCAGCTCACCTGGACAGGGATCTGGGGCCAACGTCCTGACTTTC.

V usage is TRBV5-1 and J usage is TRBJ2-5; TRBD2 aligns across 7 bases. CDR1 is SGHRS and CDR2 is YFSETQ in the germline V gene. V was clipped by 5 bases and J by 2 bases; unmatched bases: 3. CDR3 length: 13 residues. CDR3 DNA sequence: TGCGCCAGCAGTTCCGGGGGGCAAGAGACCCAGTACTTC. Translating gives CASSSGGQETQYF.

This clone appeared a single time. The V gene is TRBV29-1, the J gene TRBJ2-7; D not certain. This CDR3 comprises 11 residues. V shed 4 bases and J shed 6 bases, with 10 bases lying between them. Germline CDR1 and CDR2: SQVTM and ANQGSEA. The CDR3 is CSVAESREQYF. The CDR3 DNA sequence: TGCAGCGTTGCCGAGAGTCGCGAGCAGTACTTC.

The chain has TRBV14 and TRBJ2-2; D is possibly TRBD1 (5 bases). Germline V lookup: CDR1 SGHDN, CDR2 FVKESK. This CDR3 spans 15 amino acids. V lost 2 bases and J 1 base, leaving 8 bases between the germline ends. CDR3 in amino acids: CASSQLDRNTGELFF. The CDR3 nucleotides read TGTGCCAGCAGCCAACTAGACAGGAACACCGGGGAGCTGTTTTTT.

J is TRBJ2-3 and V is TRBV4-1; tentatively, D is TRBD2 (6 bases). Trimming left V 1 base short and J 4 bases short, with 6 bases between. Germline CDR1 and CDR2: MGHRA and YSYEKL. This CDR3 spans 13 amino acids. CDR3 in amino acids: CASSQGEADTQYF. In nucleotides, the CDR3 is TGCGCCAGCAGCCAAGGGGAGGCAGATACGCAGTATTTT.

The chain has TRBV7-6 and TRBJ1-1; D is unresolved. This CDR3 contains 12 residues. CDR1 is SGHVS, CDR2 FNYEAQ, per germline. Trimming stripped 4 bases from V and 2 bases from J, with 5 bases between. The CDR3 DNA is TGTGCCAGCAGCTATGAAAACACTGAAGCTTTCTTT. It yields the protein CASSYENTEAFF.

J is TRBJ2-5 and V is TRBV7-9; D is possibly TRBD2 (6 bases). Germline-derived CDR1 and CDR2 are SEHNR and FQNEAQ (reference sequence). The CDR3 is made up of 14 amino acids. Trimming left V 5 bases short and J 2 bases short, with 12 bases between. CDR3 bases: TGTGCCAGCAGCCCCGGGGGATTTCAAGAGACCCAGTACTTC. As protein: CASSPGGFQETQYF. Together with reference TRBV7-9 and TRBJ2-5, the CDR3 gives the full variable domain: DTGVSQNPRHKITKRGQNVTFRCDPISEHNRLYWYRQTLGQGPEFLTYFQNEAQLEKSRLLSDRFSAERPKGSFSTLEIQRTEQGDSAMYLCASSPGGFQETQYFGPGTRLLVL.

This clone was seen just once. This chain uses TRBV30 with TRBJ1-1; TRBD1 is a possible D gene (5 bases). Trimming took off 7 bases at V and 2 bases at J, with 11 bases between the two ends. The germline CDR1 and CDR2 sequences are GTSNPN and SVGIG (reference sequence). This CDR3 region has 12 residues. CDR3 nucleotides: TGTGCCTCACCGGGGGACAACACTGAAGCTTTCTTT. Encoded protein: CASPGDNTEAFF.

This chain joins TRBV6-5 and TRBJ2-1; D may be TRBD2 (5 bases). The V gene lost 2 bases and the J gene lost 0 bases, with 11 bases spanning the gap. Germline V gene data show CDR1 as MNHEY and CDR2 as SVGAGI. CDR3 length: 16 amino acids. The CDR3 loop reads CASSYKVGSSYNEQFF. Here the CDR3 DNA reads TGTGCCAGCAGTTACAAAGTAGGGAGCTCCTACAATGAGCAGTTCTTC.

A few counts support this clone. The J gene is TRBJ2-1, the V gene TRBV9, with 9 bases that match TRBD1. Per the germline V gene, CDR1 is SGDLS and CDR2 is YYNGEE. V lost 3 bases and J lost 10; bases outside the gene matches: 14. This CDR3 has 16 residues. The CDR3 coding sequence is TGTGCCAGCAGCGGAAATTTCCGGGACAGGGATGAAGAGCAGTTCTTC. Amino acids: CASSGNFRDRDEEQFF.

The V and J genes are TRBV7-2 and TRBJ2-5; TRBD1 is a possible D gene (6 bases). The CDR3 loop spans 13 amino acids. CDR1 is SGHTA, CDR2 FQGNSA, per germline. V was clipped by 2 bases and J by 5 bases, with 9 bases between them. In nucleotides, the CDR3 is TGTGCCAGCAGCTTAAGGCAGGGGGAGACCCAGTACTTC. Translation: CASSLRQGETQYF.

This clone has only one observation. The chain recombines TRBV9 with TRBJ2-1, with D possibly matching TRBD1 (6 bases). This CDR3 spans 14 amino acids. Trimming cost V 4 bases and J 7 bases, with 15 bases left between them. CDR1 and CDR2 (germline): SGDLS, YYNGEE. This CDR3 is CASSPTSQGNEQFF. The CDR3, as DNA: TGTGCCAGCAGCCCCACTTCGCAGGGGAATGAGCAGTTCTTC.

This chain links TRBV2 with TRBJ2-2, with no clear D. V gave up 6 bases and J gave up 7 bases, with 15 bases separating them. Germline CDR1 reads SNHLY; CDR2 reads FYNNEI. This CDR3 has 14 residues. CDR3: CASRRTQLDGELFF. In DNA form, the CDR3 reads TGTGCCAGCAGGAGGACGCAACTGGACGGGGAGCTGTTTTTT.

CDR3 sequence reads: CASSLRGGTDTQYF. In DNA form, the CDR3 reads TGTGCCAGCAGCTTAAGGGGGGGTACAGATACGCAGTATTTT. This chain uses TRBV7-8 with TRBJ2-3; the D gene is possibly TRBD2 (7 bases). Germline V gene sequence: CDR1 SGHVS, CDR2 FQNEAQ. Trimming stripped 2 bases from V and 3 bases from J, with 9 bases between. The CDR3 has 14 amino acids.

The V and J genes are TRBV2 and TRBJ1-3, with a possible D match to TRBD1 (5 bases). There are 16 residues in the CDR3. V was pared by 4 bases and J by 0 bases, with 13 bases between. Germline V gene data show CDR1 as SNHLY and CDR2 as FYNNEI. Written as DNA, the CDR3 is TGTGCCAGCAGTGTGGACGGGGGAAGCTCTGGAAACACCATATATTTT. Encoded protein: CASSVDGGSSGNTIYF. Filled out from reference TRBV2 and TRBJ1-3, the complete variable domain reads EPEVTQTPSHQVTQMGQEVILRCVPISNHLYFYWYRQILGQKVEFLVSFYNNEISEKSEIFDDQFSVERPDGSNFTLKIRSTKLEDSAMYFCASSVDGGSSGNTIYFGEGSWLTVV.

This chain links TRBV7-9 with TRBJ1-5; no clear D. Trimming pared 3 bases from V and 5 bases from J, leaving 5 bases between. Looked up from germline, CDR1 is SEHNR and CDR2 is FQNEAQ (reference sequence). This CDR3 spans 12 amino acids. This CDR3 reads CASSFGDQPQHF. In nucleotides, the CDR3 is TGTGCCAGCAGCTTCGGGGATCAGCCCCAGCATTTT.